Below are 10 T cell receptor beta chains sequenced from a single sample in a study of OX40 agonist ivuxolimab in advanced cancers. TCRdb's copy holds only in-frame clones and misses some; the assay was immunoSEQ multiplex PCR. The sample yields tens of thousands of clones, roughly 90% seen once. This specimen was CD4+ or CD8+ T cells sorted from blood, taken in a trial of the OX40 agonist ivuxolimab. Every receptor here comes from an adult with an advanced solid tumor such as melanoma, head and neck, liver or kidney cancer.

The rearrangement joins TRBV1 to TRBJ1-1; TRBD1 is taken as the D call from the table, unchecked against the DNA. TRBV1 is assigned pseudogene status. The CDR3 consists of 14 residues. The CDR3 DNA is TGCACCAGCAGCGGCGGTACAGGGAGCACTGAAGCTTTCTTT. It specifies CTSSGGTGSTEAFF.

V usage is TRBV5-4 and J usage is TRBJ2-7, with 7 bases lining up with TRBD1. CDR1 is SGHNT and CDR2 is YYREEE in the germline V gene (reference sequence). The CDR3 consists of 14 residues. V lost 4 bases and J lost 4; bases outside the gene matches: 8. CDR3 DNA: TGTGCCAGCAGCCTGGGACAGACTACTTACGAGCAGTACTTC. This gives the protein CASSLGQTTYEQYF.

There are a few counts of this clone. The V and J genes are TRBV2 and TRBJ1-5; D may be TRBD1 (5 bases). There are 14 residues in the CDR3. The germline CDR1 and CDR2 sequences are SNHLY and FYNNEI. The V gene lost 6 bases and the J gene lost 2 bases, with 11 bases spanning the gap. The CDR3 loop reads CASRNQGGNQPQHF. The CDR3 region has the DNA TGTGCCAGCAGGAATCAGGGTGGCAATCAGCCCCAGCATTTT.

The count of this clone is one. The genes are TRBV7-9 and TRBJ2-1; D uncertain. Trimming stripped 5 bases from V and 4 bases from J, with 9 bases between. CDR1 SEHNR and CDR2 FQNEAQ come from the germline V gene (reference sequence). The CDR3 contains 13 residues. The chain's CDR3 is CASSVQNYNEQFF. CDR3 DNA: TGTGCCAGCAGCGTCCAGAATTACAATGAGCAGTTCTTC.

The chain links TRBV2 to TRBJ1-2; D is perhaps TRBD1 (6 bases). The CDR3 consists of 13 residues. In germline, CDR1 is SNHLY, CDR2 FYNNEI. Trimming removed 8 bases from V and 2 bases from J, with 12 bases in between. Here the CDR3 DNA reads TGTGCCAGCGACCACAGGGAAAACTATGGCTACACCTTC. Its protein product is CASDHRENYGYTF.

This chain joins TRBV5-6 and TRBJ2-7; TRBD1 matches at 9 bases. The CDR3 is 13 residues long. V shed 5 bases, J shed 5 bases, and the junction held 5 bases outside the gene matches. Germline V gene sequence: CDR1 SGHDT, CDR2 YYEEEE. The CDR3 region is CASRSGQGHEQYF. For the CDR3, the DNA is TGTGCCAGCAGATCGGGACAGGGCCACGAGCAGTACTTC.

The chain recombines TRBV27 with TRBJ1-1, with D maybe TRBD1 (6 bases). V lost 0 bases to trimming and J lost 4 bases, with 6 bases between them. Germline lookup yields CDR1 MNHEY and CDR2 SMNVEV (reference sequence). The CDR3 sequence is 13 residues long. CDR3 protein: CASSLSGGTEAFF. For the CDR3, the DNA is TGTGCCAGCAGTTTATCAGGGGGCACTGAAGCTTTCTTT.

The CDR3 DNA follows: TGTGCCAGCAGTTTTGGGGCTGGGGCCAACTATGGCTACACCTTC. Translation: CASSFGAGANYGYTF. The chain couples TRBV27 to TRBJ1-2, with a weak D call TRBD1 (5 bases). V lost 3 bases to trimming and J lost 2 bases, with 13 bases between them. Germline CDR1 is MNHEY and CDR2 is SMNVEV (reference sequence). This CDR3 has 15 amino acids.

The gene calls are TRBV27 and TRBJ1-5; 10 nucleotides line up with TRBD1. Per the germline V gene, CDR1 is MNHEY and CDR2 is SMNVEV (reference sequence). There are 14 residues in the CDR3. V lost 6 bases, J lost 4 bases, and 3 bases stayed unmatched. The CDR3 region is CASSLDRGNQPQHF. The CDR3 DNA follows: TGTGCCAGCAGCCTGGACAGGGGGAATCAGCCCCAGCATTTT.

The DNA of the CDR3 is TGTGCCAGCTCACCAGTGTTTCGAGCGGGGGGGCAAGAGACCCAGTACTTC. It translates to CASSPVFRAGGQETQYF. The rearrangement uses TRBV18 and TRBJ2-5; 10 bases align to TRBD2. The CDR3 contains 17 residues. V lost 2 bases, J lost 2 bases, and 8 bases stayed unmatched. Germline loops: CDR1 KGHSH, CDR2 LQKENI.